These 24 T cell receptor beta chains share one sample of origin, sequenced in a study of cytomegalovirus exposure and HLA in healthy donors. The PCR ran on 60 Vbeta and 13 Jbeta primers. TCRdb's table, derived via immunoSEQ multiplex PCR, lists solely in-frame clones and lacks some. The sample yields about 170,000 clones, 73% seen once. Specimen: PBMCs. These receptors were obtained from a woman under 30 in good health and CMV-seropositive.

The CDR3 is CASSWASVGEQYF. The CDR3, as DNA: TGTGCCAGCAGTTGGGCCTCCGTAGGCGAGCAGTACTTC. The rearrangement joins TRBV6-5 to TRBJ2-7; D not certain. Per germline, CDR1 MNHEY and CDR2 SVGAGI. CDR3 size: 13 residues. V lost 4 bases, J lost 6 bases, and 13 bases lay in between.

This clone was picked up a small number of times. This chain joins TRBV5-6 and TRBJ2-1, with 11 positions matching TRBD1. Germline CDR1 SGHDT, CDR2 YYEEEE. Trimming removed 4 bases from V and 7 bases from J; junction bases left unmatched: 10. The CDR3 runs 16 residues. This CDR3 reads CASSRPGQGVRNEQFF. The CDR3 DNA is TGTGCCAGCAGCCGACCGGGACAGGGGGTAAGGAATGAGCAGTTCTTC.

The chain recombines TRBV5-1 with TRBJ2-1, with D possibly being TRBD2 (5 bases). The CDR3 is 15 amino acids. CDR1 is SGHRS, CDR2 YFSETQ, per germline. The V and J ends lost 4 bases and 5 bases respectively, with 16 bases between them. The CDR3 DNA reads TGCGCCAGCAGCCCAGCGGTGGGTAGTCACAATGAGCAGTTCTTC. This encodes CASSPAVGSHNEQFF.

The chain carries TRBV13 and TRBJ2-3, with D possibly TRBD1 on 9 matching bases. Trimming pared 8 bases from V and 2 bases from J, leaving 20 bases between. The CDR3 has 16 amino acids. The germline V gene has CDR1 PRHDT and CDR2 FYEKMQ (reference sequence). The CDR3 here is CASFGSGTGFTDTQYF. The CDR3 bases are TGTGCCAGCTTTGGTAGCGGGACAGGGTTCACAGATACGCAGTATTTT. The variable domain in full, with the rest retrieved from reference TRBV13 and TRBJ2-3, is AAGVIQSPRHLIKEKRETATLKCYPIPRHDTVYWYQQGPGQDPQFLISFYEKMQSDKGSIPDRFSAQQFSDYHSELNMSSLELGDSALYFCASFGSGTGFTDTQYFGPGTRLTVL.

The chain employs TRBV2 and TRBJ1-3, with D maybe TRBD1 (6 bases). The germline V gene encodes CDR1 SNHLY and CDR2 FYNNEI. Deletions cut 6 bases from V and 0 bases from J, with 12 bases between. CDR3 size: 15 residues. The CDR3 sequence: CASSVDRSSGNTIYF. The CDR3 nucleotides read TGTGCCAGCAGCGTAGACAGGAGCTCTGGAAACACCATATATTTT.

There are a few counts of this clone. The chain joins TRBV30 to TRBJ1-4; tentative D call: TRBD1 (6 bases). This CDR3 comprises 12 residues. CDR1 is GTSNPN, CDR2 SVGIG, per germline (reference sequence). V lost 0 bases and J 10 bases, leaving 9 bases between the germline ends. CDR3 amino acids: CAWSVEDRKLFF. CDR3 nucleotides: TGTGCCTGGAGTGTAGAGGACAGAAAACTGTTTTTT.

The chain has TRBV6-5 and TRBJ2-7, with 8 bases fitting TRBD1. Looked up from germline, CDR1 is MNHEY and CDR2 is SVGAGI. This CDR3 comprises 12 residues. V dropped 5 bases and J dropped 8; count of bases not matched to a gene: 5. Written as DNA, the CDR3 is TGTGCCAGCAGTCCAGGACAGGGAAAGCAGTACTTC. It encodes CASSPGQGKQYF.

V usage is TRBV12-5 and J usage is TRBJ2-2; TRBD2 matches at 12 bases. The CDR3 is 18 residues long. Germline CDR1 is LGHNT and CDR2 is FRNRAP. The V gene end was trimmed by 0 bases and the J gene end by 7 bases; junction bases not matched to a gene: 9. The chain's CDR3 is CASGLVLAGGFKIGELFF. CDR3 sequence (DNA): TGTGCTAGTGGTTTGGTACTAGCGGGGGGATTTAAGATCGGGGAGCTGTTTTTT. Looking up the rest from reference TRBV12-5 and TRBJ2-2 gives the full variable domain: DARVTQTPRHKVTEMGQEVTMRCQPILGHNTVFWYRQTMMQGLELLAYFRNRAPLDDSGMPKDRFSAEMPDATLATLKIQPSEPRDSAVYFCASGLVLAGGFKIGELFFGEGSRLTVL.

The CDR3 loop is CASSHGQPNTEAFF. The CDR3 coding sequence is TGTGCCAGCAGCCACGGACAGCCGAACACTGAAGCTTTCTTT. The chain joins TRBV5-5 to TRBJ1-1, with TRBD1 as a possible D gene (6 bases). Germline assignment: CDR1 SGHKS and CDR2 YYEKEE (reference sequence). The CDR3 totals 14 residues. Trimming took off 4 bases at V and 1 base at J, with 11 bases between the two ends.

The chain couples TRBV7-9 to TRBJ2-5; maybe TRBD2 (7 bases). Germline CDR1 reads SEHNR; CDR2 reads FQNEAQ (reference sequence). V lost 5 bases and J lost 5, with 18 bases in between. CDR3 length: 15 amino acids. CDR3 amino acids: CASSTFRGAGETQYF. The CDR3 DNA follows: TGTGCCAGCAGCACCTTCCGGGGGGCGGGGGAGACCCAGTACTTC.

This chain links TRBV7-9 with TRBJ2-5, with D perhaps matching TRBD1 (6 bases). Germline CDR1 SEHNR, CDR2 FQNEAQ (reference sequence). Trimming removed 3 bases from V and 4 bases from J, with 12 bases in between. The CDR3 sequence is 14 residues long. For the CDR3, the DNA is TGTGCCAGCAGCTTGGCAACAGGGTTAGAGACCCAGTACTTC. Its translation: CASSLATGLETQYF.

The chain couples TRBV28 to TRBJ1-1; D call uncertain. This CDR3 contains 11 residues. Germline lookup yields CDR1 MDHEN and CDR2 SYDVKM. Deletions cut 3 bases from V and 6 bases from J, with 5 bases between. The CDR3 loop reads CASSFSSEAFF. DNA of the CDR3: TGTGCCAGCAGTTTCTCTTCTGAAGCTTTCTTT.

This chain links TRBV6-1 with TRBJ2-3; unclear D gene. V was shortened by 3 bases and J by 1 base, with 11 bases between the two germline ends. The CDR3 is made up of 15 amino acids. The germline V gene encodes CDR1 MNHNS and CDR2 SASEGT. CDR3 DNA: TGTGCCAGCAGTGAGGTCAGTTTGGGCACAGATACGCAGTATTTT. Translating it yields CASSEVSLGTDTQYF.

This clone was observed a handful of times. The CDR3: CASRTGRDQPQHF. As DNA, the CDR3 is TGTGCCAGCAGGACAGGGAGAGATCAGCCCCAGCATTTT. This chain uses TRBV5-5 with TRBJ1-5; 7 bases map to TRBD1. V was pared by 5 bases and J by 5 bases, with 4 bases of the junction left unmatched. This CDR3 is 13 amino acids long. From germline, CDR1 is SGHKS and CDR2 YYEKEE (reference sequence).

The CDR3: CSVVLGQGYEQYF. CDR3 coding DNA: TGCAGCGTTGTTCTGGGACAGGGGTACGAGCAGTACTTC. The chain links TRBV29-1 to TRBJ2-7, with TRBD1 identical over 10 bases. Unmatched junction bases numbered 4, after V lost 4 bases and J lost 4 bases. The CDR3 totals 13 residues. Per germline, CDR1 SQVTM and CDR2 ANQGSEA.

This chain connects TRBV7-3 to TRBJ2-1; perhaps TRBD1 as D (6 bases). In germline, CDR1 is SGHTA, CDR2 FQGTGA. V lost 0 bases to trimming and J lost 8 bases, with 14 bases between them. CDR3 length: 15 amino acids. The CDR3 coding sequence is TGTGCCAGCAGCTTAACGGGGGCTGGAGGCGATGAGCAGTTCTTC. This translates into CASSLTGAGGDEQFF. Variable domain in full (rest from reference TRBV7-3 and TRBJ2-1): GAGVSQTPSNKVTEKGKYVELRCDPISGHTALYWYRQSLGQGPEFLIYFQGTGAADDSGLPNDRFFAVRPEGSVSTLKIQRTERGDSAVYLCASSLTGAGGDEQFFGPGTRLTVL.

This chain uses TRBV7-2 with TRBJ2-5, with TRBD2 matching over 8 bases. The J call may be faulty, since TRBJ2-7 better matches the DNA end. The CDR3 consists of 15 residues. From germline, CDR1 is SGHTA and CDR2 FQGNSA. CDR3 amino acids: CASSLDRGGQYEQYF. The DNA of the CDR3 is TGTGCCAGCAGCTTAGATCGGGGGGGCCAGTACGAGCAGTACTTC.

The genes are TRBV18 and TRBJ1-5; D not certain. The CDR3 has 13 amino acids. From germline, CDR1 is KGHSH and CDR2 LQKENI. With 9 bases removed from V and 4 bases from J, the gap between germline ends came to 13 bases. CDR3 DNA sequence: TGTGCCAGTAGAGGGCAGTCTAATCAGCCCCAGCATTTT. Translation: CASRGQSNQPQHF. Looking up the rest from reference TRBV18 and TRBJ1-5 gives the full variable domain: NAGVMQNPRHLVRRRGQEARLRCSPMKGHSHVYWYRQLPEEGLKFMVYLQKENIIDESGMPKERFSAEFPKEGPSILRIQQVVRGDSAAYFCASRGQSNQPQHFGDGTRLSIL.

The chain is built from TRBV5-1 and TRBJ2-7, with D possibly being TRBD1 (6 bases). The V end was cut by 1 base, the J end by 6 bases, with 11 bases between. The V gene's germline CDR1 is SGHRS and CDR2 YFSETQ. The CDR3 spans 13 residues. CDR3 residues: CASSLFWGREQYF. CDR3 coding DNA: TGCGCCAGCAGCTTGTTCTGGGGGCGCGAGCAGTACTTC.

Only a few counts were recorded for this clone. This chain connects TRBV7-9 to TRBJ2-2; TRBD1 matches 8 bases. Germline CDR1 and CDR2: SEHNR and FQNEAQ (reference sequence). V was pared by 4 bases and J by 3 bases, with 7 bases of the junction left unmatched. CDR3 length equals 16 residues. CDR3 protein: CASSWGTTGDTGELFF. The CDR3 DNA reads as TGTGCCAGCAGCTGGGGGACGACAGGGGACACCGGGGAGCTGTTTTTT.

The chain couples TRBV6-5 to TRBJ1-1; weak D call: TRBD1 (6 bases). Trimming took 0 bases from V and 1 from J, leaving 9 bases between them. The germline CDR1 and CDR2 sequences are MNHEY and SVGAGI. This CDR3 comprises 15 residues. CDR3 residues: CASSYSGHTNTEAFF. In DNA form, the CDR3 reads TGTGCCAGCAGTTACTCGGGACACACGAACACTGAAGCTTTCTTT.

The chain is built from TRBV5-1 and TRBJ2-1, with TRBD1 identical over 10 bases. J was trimmed by 6 bases and V by 4 bases; bases with no gene match: 7. CDR1 and CDR2 from the germline V gene are SGHRS and YFSETQ. This CDR3 is built from 15 residues. In DNA, the CDR3 is TGCGCCAGCAGCACCCGGACAGGGGGGGGCAATGAGCAGTTCTTC. Translation: CASSTRTGGGNEQFF.

The V gene is TRBV15, the J gene TRBJ1-2; D possibly corresponds to TRBD1 (5 bases). This CDR3 spans 14 amino acids. The germline V gene has CDR1 LNHNV and CDR2 YYDKDF (reference sequence). V was pared by 0 bases and J by 0 bases, with 5 bases between. The CDR3 is CATSRETANYGYTF. The CDR3 DNA follows: TGTGCCACCAGCAGAGAGACAGCTAACTATGGCTACACCTTC. The full variable domain, its missing parts supplied by reference TRBV15 and TRBJ1-2, is DAMVIQNPRYQVTQFGKPVTLSCSQTLNHNVMYWYQQKSSQAPKLLFHYYDKDFNNEADTPDNFQSRRPNTSFCFLDIRSPGLGDTAMYLCATSRETANYGYTFGSGTRLTVV.

This chain uses TRBV4-2 with TRBJ1-4; perhaps TRBD1 as D (5 bases). The germline V gene has CDR1 LGHNA and CDR2 YNFKEQ. The V and J ends lost 1 base and 0 bases respectively, with 18 bases between them. The length of the CDR3 is 19 residues. CDR3 sequence (DNA): TGTGCCAGCAGCCAAGGGAGGGTGGGGGGGGGAGCAACTAATGAAAAACTGTTTTTT. It codes for CASSQGRVGGGATNEKLFF.